This TCR beta chain stems from a study of T cells in Graves' hyperthyroidism and ophthalmopathy. RNA transcripts were the template for amplifying TCR beta CDR3 regions. Primed by the HTBI set, a first-round RT-PCR was run on the TCR CDR3. TCRdb processed the multiplex PCR reads anew with MiXCR; each CDR3 protein has one entry. This sample has approximately 330,000 distinct CDR3 sequences; approximately 22% occur once, and the top ten carry about 50%. Points from the study as a whole: Model-based prediction identified ophthalmopathy a median around seven months prior to its onset. Researchers found most expanded thyroid clonotypes above 0.001 in blood as well.

PBMCs stemmed from approximately 10 ml fresh peripheral blood. V was pared by 3 bases and J by 7 bases, with 11 bases of the junction left unmatched. Germline assignment: CDR1 MDHEN and CDR2 SYDVKM. The CDR3 loop spans 15 amino acids. For this clonotype: Antigen specificity is unknown.

Sequenced input: blood. The clonotype was recovered from a woman aged 45-60 years with Graves' hyperthyroidism. The chain is built from TRBV28 and TRBJ2-7; the match to TRBD2 covers 8 bases. The CDR3, as DNA: TGTGCCAGCAGTTTCACTAGCGGTGCCTCAGGGGAGCAGTACTTC. This sequence encodes CASSFTSGASGEQYF.